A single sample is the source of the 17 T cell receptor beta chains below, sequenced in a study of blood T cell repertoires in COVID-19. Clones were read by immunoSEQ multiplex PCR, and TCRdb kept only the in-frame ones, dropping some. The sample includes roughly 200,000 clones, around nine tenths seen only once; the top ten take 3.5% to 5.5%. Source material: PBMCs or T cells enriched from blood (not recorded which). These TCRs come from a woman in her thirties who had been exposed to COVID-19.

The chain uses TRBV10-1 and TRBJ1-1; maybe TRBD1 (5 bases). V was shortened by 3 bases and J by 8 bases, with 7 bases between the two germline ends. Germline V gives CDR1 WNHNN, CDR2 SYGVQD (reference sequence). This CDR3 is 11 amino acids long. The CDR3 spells CASSDGAEAFF. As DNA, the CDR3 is TGCGCCAGCAGTGATGGGGCAGAAGCTTTCTTT.

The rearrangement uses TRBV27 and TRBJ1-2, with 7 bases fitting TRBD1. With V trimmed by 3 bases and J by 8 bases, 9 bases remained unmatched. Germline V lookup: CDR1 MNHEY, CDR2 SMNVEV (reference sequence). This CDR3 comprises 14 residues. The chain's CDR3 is CASSFAPGGWGYTF. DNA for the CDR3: TGTGCCAGCAGTTTCGCCCCAGGGGGTTGGGGCTACACCTTC.

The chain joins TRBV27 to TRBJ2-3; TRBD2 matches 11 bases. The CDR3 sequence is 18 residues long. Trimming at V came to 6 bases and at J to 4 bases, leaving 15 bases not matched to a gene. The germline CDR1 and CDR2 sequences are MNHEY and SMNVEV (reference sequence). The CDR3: CASSSTSGGATFADTQYF. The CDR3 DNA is TGTGCCAGCAGCAGTACTAGCGGGGGCGCCACCTTCGCAGATACGCAGTATTTT.

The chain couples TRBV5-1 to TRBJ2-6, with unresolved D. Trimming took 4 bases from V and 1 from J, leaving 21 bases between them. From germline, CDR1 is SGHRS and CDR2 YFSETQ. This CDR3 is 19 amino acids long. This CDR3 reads CASSPRRQKKPSGANVLTF. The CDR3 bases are TGCGCCAGCAGCCCCCGGCGGCAGAAGAAACCATCTGGGGCCAACGTCCTGACTTTC.

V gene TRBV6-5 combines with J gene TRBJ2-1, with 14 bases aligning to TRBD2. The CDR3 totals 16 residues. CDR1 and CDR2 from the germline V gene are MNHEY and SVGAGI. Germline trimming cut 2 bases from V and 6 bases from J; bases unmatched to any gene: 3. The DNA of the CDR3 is TGTGCCAGCAGTTACCTGACTAGCGGGGGGGGCAATGAGCAGTTCTTC. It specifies CASSYLTSGGGNEQFF.

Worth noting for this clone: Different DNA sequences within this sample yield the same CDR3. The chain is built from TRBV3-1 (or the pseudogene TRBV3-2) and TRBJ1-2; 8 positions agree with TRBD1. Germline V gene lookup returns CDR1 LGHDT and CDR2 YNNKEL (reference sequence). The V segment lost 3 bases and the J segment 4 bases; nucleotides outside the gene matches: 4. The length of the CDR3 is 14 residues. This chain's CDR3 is CASSQRTGLYGYTF. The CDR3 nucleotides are TGTGCCAGCAGCCAGCGGACAGGGCTCTATGGCTACACCTTC.

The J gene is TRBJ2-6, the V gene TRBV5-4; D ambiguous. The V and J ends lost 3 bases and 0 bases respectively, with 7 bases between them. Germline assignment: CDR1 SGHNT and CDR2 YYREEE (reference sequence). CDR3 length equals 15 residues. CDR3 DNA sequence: TGTGCCAGCAGCTCGCCGAGCTCTGGGGCCAACGTCCTGACTTTC. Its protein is CASSSPSSGANVLTF.

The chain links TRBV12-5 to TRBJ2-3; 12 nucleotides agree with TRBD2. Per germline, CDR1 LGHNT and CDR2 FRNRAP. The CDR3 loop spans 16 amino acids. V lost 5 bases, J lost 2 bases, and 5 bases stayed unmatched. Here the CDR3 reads CASGPGLAGYTDTQYF. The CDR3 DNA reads TGTGCTAGTGGTCCCGGACTAGCGGGGTACACAGATACGCAGTATTTT.

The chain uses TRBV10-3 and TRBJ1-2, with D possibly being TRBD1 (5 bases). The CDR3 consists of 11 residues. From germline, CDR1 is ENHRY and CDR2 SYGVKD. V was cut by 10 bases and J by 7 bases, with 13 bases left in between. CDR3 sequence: CATTGGVGYTF. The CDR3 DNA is TGTGCCACTACGGGGGGGGTTGGCTACACCTTC.

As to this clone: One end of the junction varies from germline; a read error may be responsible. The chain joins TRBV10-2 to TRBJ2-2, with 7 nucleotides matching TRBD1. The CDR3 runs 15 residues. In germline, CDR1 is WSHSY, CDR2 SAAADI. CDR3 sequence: CASSQSTGRTGELFF. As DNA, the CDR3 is TGCGCCAGCAGTCAGTCGACAGGGCGAACCGGGGAGCTGTTTTTT.

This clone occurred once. The CDR3 DNA reads as TGTGCCAGCAGGAGGGACAGGGGCTACGAGCAGTACTTC. Its translation is CASRRDRGYEQYF. This chain joins TRBV2 and TRBJ2-7; TRBD1 aligns across 10 bases. Germline assignment: CDR1 SNHLY and CDR2 FYNNEI. V shed 6 bases, J shed 3 bases, and the junction held 2 bases outside the gene matches. The CDR3 covers 13 residues.

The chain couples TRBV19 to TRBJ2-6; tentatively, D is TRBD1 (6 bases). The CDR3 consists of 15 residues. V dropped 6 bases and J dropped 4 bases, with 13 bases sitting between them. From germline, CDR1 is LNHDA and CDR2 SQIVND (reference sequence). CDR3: CASRLSGVGANVLTF. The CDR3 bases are TGTGCCAGTAGATTATCAGGGGTCGGGGCCAACGTCCTGACTTTC.

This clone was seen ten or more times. The CDR3 coding sequence is TGTGCCAGCAGCCTGACAGCCAGCTCCTACGAGCAGTACTTC. Protein sequence: CASSLTASSYEQYF. The rearrangement uses TRBV11-3 and TRBJ2-7; possible D gene TRBD1, 5 bases. V lost 5 bases and J 0 bases, leaving 11 bases between the germline ends. Germline values: CDR1 SGHNT, CDR2 YENEEA. The CDR3 runs 14 residues.

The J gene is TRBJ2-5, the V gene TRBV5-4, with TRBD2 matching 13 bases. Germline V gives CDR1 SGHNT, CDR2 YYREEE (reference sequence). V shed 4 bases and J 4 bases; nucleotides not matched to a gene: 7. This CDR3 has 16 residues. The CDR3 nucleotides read TGTGCCAGCAGCACCAAGACTAGCGGGGGGCTAGAGACCCAGTACTTC. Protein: CASSTKTSGGLETQYF.

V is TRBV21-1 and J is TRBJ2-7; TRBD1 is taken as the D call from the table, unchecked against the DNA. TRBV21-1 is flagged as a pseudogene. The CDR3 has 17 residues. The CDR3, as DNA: TGTGCCAGCAGCAAAGAGGGCAGAACAGGGGCCCCCTACGAGCAGTACTTC. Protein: CASSKEGRTGAPYEQYF.

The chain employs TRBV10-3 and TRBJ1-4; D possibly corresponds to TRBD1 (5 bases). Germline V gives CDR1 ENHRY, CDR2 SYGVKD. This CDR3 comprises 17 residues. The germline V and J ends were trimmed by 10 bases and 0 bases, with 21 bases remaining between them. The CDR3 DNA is TGTGCCACATCGAGCGTCCAGGGCGGGACAACTAATGAAAAACTGTTTTTT. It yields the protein CATSSVQGGTTNEKLFF.

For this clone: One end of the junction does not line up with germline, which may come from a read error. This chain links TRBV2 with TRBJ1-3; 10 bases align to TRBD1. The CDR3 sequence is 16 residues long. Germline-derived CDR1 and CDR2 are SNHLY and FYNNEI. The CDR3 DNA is TGCGCCAGCAACCCCCAGACAGGGGGCGAAGGAAACACCATATATTTT. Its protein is CASNPQTGGEGNTIYF. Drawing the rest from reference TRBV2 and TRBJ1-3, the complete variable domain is EPEVTQTPSHQVTQMGQEVILRCVPISNHLYFYWYRQILGQKVEFLVSFYNNEISEKSEIFDDQFSVERPDGSNFTLKIRSTKLEDSAMYFCASNPQTGGEGNTIYFGEGSWLTVV.